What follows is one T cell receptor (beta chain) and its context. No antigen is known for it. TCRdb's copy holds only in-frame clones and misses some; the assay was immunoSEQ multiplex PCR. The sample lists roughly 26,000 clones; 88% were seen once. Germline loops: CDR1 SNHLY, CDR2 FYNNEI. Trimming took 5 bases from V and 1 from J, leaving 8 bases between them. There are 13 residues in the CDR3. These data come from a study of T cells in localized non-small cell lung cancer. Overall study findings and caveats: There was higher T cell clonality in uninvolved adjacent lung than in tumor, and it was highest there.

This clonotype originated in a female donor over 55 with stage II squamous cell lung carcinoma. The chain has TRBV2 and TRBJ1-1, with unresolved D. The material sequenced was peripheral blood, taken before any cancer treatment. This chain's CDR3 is CASSPQKNTEAFF. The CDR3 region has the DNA TGTGCCAGCAGTCCACAGAAGAACACTGAAGCTTTCTTT.